The next 16 T cell receptor beta chains were all read from a single sample in a study of blood T cell repertoires in COVID-19. Method: immunoSEQ multiplex PCR; TCRdb's copy keeps in-frame clones and lacks some. The data contain under 200,000 clones, around 86% of them seen just once; the ten biggest clones take up roughly 0.57%. The sequenced material came from peripheral blood. The receptors stem from a man aged 55 to 70 with COVID-19, enrolled during active disease.

A single count supports this clone. This chain connects TRBV6-5 to TRBJ2-1; 9 nucleotides line up with TRBD2. The CDR3 covers 14 residues. The V and J ends lost 6 bases and 8 bases, in that order; junction bases with no gene match: 8. CDR1 MNHEY and CDR2 SVGAGI come from the germline V gene. The CDR3 region has the DNA TGTGCCAGCAGGGGGACTTTAGCGGGGGATGAGCAGTTCTTC. Its protein is CASRGTLAGDEQFF.

This chain links TRBV30 with TRBJ1-3; D uncertain. The CDR3 is made up of 13 amino acids. Trimming shortened V by 3 bases and J by 1 base, and 7 bases separated the two germline ends. The V gene's germline CDR1 is GTSNPN and CDR2 SVGIG (reference sequence). The CDR3 here is CAWRQASGNTIYF. The CDR3 coding sequence is TGTGCCTGGAGGCAGGCTTCTGGAAACACCATATATTTT. Variable domain in full (rest from reference TRBV30 and TRBJ1-3): SQTIHQWPATLVQPVGSPLSLECTVEGTSNPNLYWYRQAAGRGLQLLFYSVGIGQISSEVPQNLSASRPQDRQFILSSKKLLLSDSGFYLCAWRQASGNTIYFGEGSWLTVV.

There are a few counts of this clone. This chain links TRBV19 with TRBJ1-5, with 7 bases lining up with TRBD1. Trimming cost V 4 bases and J 5 bases; bases outside gene matches: 8. Looked up from germline, CDR1 is LNHDA and CDR2 is SQIVND (reference sequence). The CDR3 contains 15 residues. The CDR3 DNA sequence: TGTGCCAGTAGTACGACCGGGACAGTCTATCAGCCCCAGCATTTT. It codes for CASSTTGTVYQPQHF.

This chain connects TRBV18 to TRBJ2-5; 9 nucleotides match TRBD1. CDR1 is KGHSH, CDR2 LQKENI, per germline. Germline trimming cut 4 bases from V and 3 bases from J; bases unmatched to any gene: 6. The CDR3 has 15 amino acids. In DNA form, the CDR3 reads TGTGCCAGCTCACTCCGACAGGGGGAGGAAGAGACCCAGTACTTC. Amino acids: CASSLRQGEEETQYF.

This chain links TRBV7-9 with TRBJ2-3, with D possibly being TRBD2 (5 bases). V was trimmed by 5 bases and J by 2 bases, leaving 17 bases between them. This CDR3 comprises 16 residues. Germline values: CDR1 SEHNR, CDR2 FQNEAQ (reference sequence). The CDR3 DNA follows: TGTGCCAGCAGCCACCTTGACGGGGAGAACACAGATACGCAGTATTTT. Translation gives CASSHLDGENTDTQYF.

This sequence joins TRBV7-2 and TRBJ1-1; 7 bases are shared with TRBD1. In germline, CDR1 is SGHTA, CDR2 FQGNSA. Trimming at V came to 5 bases and at J to 4 bases, leaving 10 bases not matched to a gene. The CDR3 runs 15 residues. CDR3 residues: CASSPPGTVRTEAFF. Here the CDR3 DNA reads TGTGCCAGCAGCCCCCCCGGGACAGTCCGCACTGAAGCTTTCTTT.

The chain joins TRBV14 to TRBJ1-5; D remains ambiguous. The CDR3 loop spans 13 amino acids. CDR1 and CDR2 from the germline V gene are SGHDN and FVKESK. V lost 2 bases, J lost 3 bases, and 5 bases lay in between. The CDR3 protein is CASSQRDNQPQHF. In nucleotides, the CDR3 is TGTGCCAGCAGCCAACGAGACAATCAGCCCCAGCATTTT.

The rearrangement uses TRBV11-3 and TRBJ2-5; 7 bases map to TRBD2. Germline V CDR1 and CDR2: SGHNT, YENEEA. V lost 6 bases, J lost 5 bases, and 6 bases stayed unmatched. CDR3 length equals 13 residues. The CDR3 is CASRRMGGETQYF. As DNA, the CDR3 is TGTGCCAGCAGAAGGATGGGGGGGGAGACCCAGTACTTC.

V usage is TRBV7-2 and J usage is TRBJ2-1; the D gene is possibly TRBD2 (6 bases). Germline V gene data show CDR1 as SGHTA and CDR2 as FQGNSA. Trimming cost V 6 bases and J 13 bases, with 19 bases left between them. This CDR3 spans 13 amino acids. CDR3 DNA: TGTGCCAGCAGACTACCGGGACTCGGGCCCCAGTTCTTC. Translating gives CASRLPGLGPQFF. Combining the CDR3 with reference TRBV7-2 and TRBJ2-1 gives the whole variable domain GAGVSQSPSNKVTEKGKDVELRCDPISGHTALYWYRQSLGQGLEFLIYFQGNSAPDKSGLPSDRFSAERTGGSVSTLTIQRTQQEDSAVYLCASRLPGLGPQFFGPGTRLTVL.

This sequence joins TRBV5-1 and TRBJ2-3; 8 bases line up with TRBD2. This CDR3 is 16 amino acids long. The V gene's germline CDR1 is SGHRS and CDR2 YFSETQ. The J segment lost 4 bases and the V segment lost 0 bases, leaving 7 bases of the junction unmatched. CDR3 residues: CASSLVFSGAADTQYF. CDR3 DNA sequence: TGCGCCAGCAGCTTGGTGTTTAGCGGGGCCGCAGATACGCAGTATTTT.

The V call is TRBV30, the J call TRBJ1-5; 7 bases fit TRBD1. Germline assignment: CDR1 GTSNPN and CDR2 SVGIG (reference sequence). This CDR3 has 16 amino acids. Losses at the gene ends were 3 bases for V and 1 base for J; bases not matched to a gene: 9. In DNA form, the CDR3 reads TGTGCCTGGAGGCCGGCTGGAGGGGGCAGCAATCAGCCCCAGCATTTT. It specifies CAWRPAGGGSNQPQHF.

The chain employs TRBV5-1 and TRBJ1-2; weak D call: TRBD1 (5 bases). The CDR3 has 18 amino acids. Germline loops: CDR1 SGHRS, CDR2 YFSETQ. V was clipped by 0 bases and J by 0 bases, with 18 bases between them. For the CDR3, the DNA is TGCGCCAGCAGCTTGGAATCACTCAGGGTTGCCTCTAACTATGGCTACACCTTC. Residues: CASSLESLRVASNYGYTF.

The chain employs TRBV2 and TRBJ2-3; 12 nucleotides align to TRBD2. The CDR3 is made up of 14 amino acids. In germline, CDR1 is SNHLY, CDR2 FYNNEI. V shed 3 bases, J shed 9 bases, and the junction held 4 bases outside the gene matches. As DNA, the CDR3 is TGTGCCAGCAGTGAGACTAGCGGGAGTCAGACGCAGTATTTT. It yields the protein CASSETSGSQTQYF.

The rearrangement joins TRBV11-3 to TRBJ1-1, with 7 positions matching TRBD1. V trimming: 1 base; J trimming: 8 bases; junction bases outside the gene matches: 13. The length of the CDR3 is 16 residues. Germline assignment: CDR1 SGHNT and CDR2 YENEEA. CDR3 loop: CASSLAGGAFSQEAFF. The CDR3 DNA reads TGTGCCAGCAGCTTAGCAGGGGGTGCGTTCTCTCAGGAAGCTTTCTTT.

The V and J genes are TRBV5-1 and TRBJ2-1; 8 positions match TRBD1. CDR3 length: 16 residues. V lost 0 bases, J lost 0 bases, and 2 bases stayed unmatched. Germline values: CDR1 SGHRS, CDR2 YFSETQ. The CDR3 loop reads CASSLGQGSSYNEQFF. CDR3 DNA sequence: TGCGCCAGCAGCTTGGGACAGGGGAGCTCCTACAATGAGCAGTTCTTC.

The V call is TRBV5-5, the J call TRBJ2-3; D unclear. Trimming stripped 0 bases from V and 6 bases from J, with 8 bases between. In germline, CDR1 is SGHKS, CDR2 YYEKEE (reference sequence). The CDR3 spans 13 residues. In DNA, the CDR3 is TGTGCCAGCAGCTTGGCCTCGGTCGATACGCAGTATTTT. The encoded protein is CASSLASVDTQYF.